This T cell receptor (beta chain) originates from a study of chemoradiotherapy in HPV16-positive cancers. Unmatched junction bases numbered 12, after V lost 7 bases and J lost 7 bases. The CDR3 loop spans 17 amino acids. In germline, CDR1 is SNHLY, CDR2 FYNNEI. Clones were sequenced by immunoSEQ multiplex PCR, and TCRdb holds only the in-frame ones, with some missing. The sample records approximately 5,000 clones, about three quarters being singletons. The sequence derives from a human donor with HPV-associated anogenital cancer. The rearrangement links TRBV2 to TRBJ2-1; 14 nucleotides align to TRBD2. The source was tumor tissue, collected from a patient who underwent chemoradiotherapy. CDR3 residues: CASKPGTSGGLGNEQFF. The CDR3 DNA reads as TGTGCCAGCAAGCCCGGGACTAGCGGGGGATTGGGGAATGAGCAGTTCTTC. Supplemented by reference TRBV2 and TRBJ2-1, the full variable domain reads EPEVTQTPSHQVTQMGQEVILRCVPISNHLYFYWYRQILGQKVEFLVSFYNNEISEKSEIFDDQFSVERPDGSNFTLKIRSTKLEDSAMYFCASKPGTSGGLGNEQFFGPGTRLTVL.